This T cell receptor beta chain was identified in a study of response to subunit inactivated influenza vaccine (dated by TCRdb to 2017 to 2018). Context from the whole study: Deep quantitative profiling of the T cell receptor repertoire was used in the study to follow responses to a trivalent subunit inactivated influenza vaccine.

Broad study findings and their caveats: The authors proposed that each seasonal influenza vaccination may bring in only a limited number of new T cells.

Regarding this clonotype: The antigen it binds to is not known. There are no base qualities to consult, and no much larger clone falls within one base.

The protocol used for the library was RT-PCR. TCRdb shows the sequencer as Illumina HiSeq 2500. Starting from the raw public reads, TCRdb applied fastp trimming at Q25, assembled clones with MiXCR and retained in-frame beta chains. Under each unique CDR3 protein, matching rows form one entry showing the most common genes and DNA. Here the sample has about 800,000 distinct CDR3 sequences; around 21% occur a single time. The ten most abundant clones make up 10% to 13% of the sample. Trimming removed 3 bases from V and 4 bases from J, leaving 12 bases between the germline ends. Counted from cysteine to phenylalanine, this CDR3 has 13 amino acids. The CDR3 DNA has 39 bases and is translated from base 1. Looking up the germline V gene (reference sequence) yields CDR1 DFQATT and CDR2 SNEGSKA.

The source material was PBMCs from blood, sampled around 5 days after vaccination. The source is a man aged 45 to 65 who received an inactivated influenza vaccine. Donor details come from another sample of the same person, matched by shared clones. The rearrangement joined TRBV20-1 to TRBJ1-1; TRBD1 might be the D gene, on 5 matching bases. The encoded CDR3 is CSARSPGITEAFF. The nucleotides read TGCAGTGCTAGGTCTCCAGGGATCACTGAAGCTTTCTTT.